A selection of T cell receptor beta chains follows, all from one sample in a study of beta chain features in type 1 diabetes. Here immunoSEQ multiplex PCR was the method, and the copy in TCRdb shows in-frame clones only, minus some. This sample has some 700,000 clones, with over 10% found just once. The sample taken for sequencing was naive CD4+ T cells from blood. The receptors were gathered from a man younger than 30 with type 1 diabetes. The CDR3 runs from the conserved cysteine through the conserved F or W. The D gene is left open where the match is weak. The size entry is marked missing in some rows and otherwise reads once, few, many or a size class.

TRBV5-4	TRBD2	.	TRBJ2-4	TGTGCCAGCAGCTTGGAAGGCGGGGGGCTAGCCAAAAACATTCAGTACTTC	CASSLEGGGLAKNIQYF
TRBV10-3	.	.	TRBJ2-5	TGTGCCATCAGTGAGCTACAGAAAGAGACCCAGTACTTC	CAISELQKETQYF
TRBV27	.	.	TRBJ1-2	TGTGCCAGCAGCCGCCAGGGGATTCTGGTGTATGGCTACACCTTC	CASSRQGILVYGYTF
TRBV5-6	TRBD1	.	TRBJ2-7	TGTGCCAGCAGGGACAGGGGATCGTCGGAGCAGTACTTC	CASRDRGSSEQYF
TRBV21-1	.	few	TRBJ2-3	TGTGCCAGCAGGAGGGTCCCAGATACGCAGTATTTT	CASRRVPDTQYF
TRBV6-5	TRBD1	.	TRBJ1-5	TGTGCCAGCAGCCACGGACAGGGCAACAATCAGCCCCAGCATTTT	CASSHGQGNNQPQHF
TRBV30	.	few	TRBJ2-3	TGTGCCTGGAGTGTCCTTGATACGCAGTATTTT	CAWSVLDTQYF
TRBV7-8	.	few	TRBJ1-2	TGTGCCAGCAGCTTAGAGTATGAGGGCGGAAATGGCTACACCTTC	CASSLEYEGGNGYTF
TRBV4-1	TRBD2	.	TRBJ2-4	TGCGCCAGCAGCCAAGTAGGAGCGGCTAGCGGGGGAAAAAAAAACATTCAGTACTTC	CASSQVGAASGGKKNIQYF
TRBV6-1	.	few	TRBJ2-5	TGTGCCAGCAGAGGAGGTGCGACCCAGTACTTC	CASRGGATQYF
TRBV5-1	TRBD1	.	TRBJ1-1	TGCGCCAGCAGCGTGGGACAGCCGGGGGCTGAAGCTTTCTTT	CASSVGQPGAEAFF
TRBV4-1	.	few	TRBJ2-4	TGCGCCAGCAGCTCCCTGGGTCCAGGAAACATTCAGTACTTC	CASSSLGPGNIQYF
TRBV21-1	.	.	TRBJ1-5	.	CASSKDWVGPGNQPQHF
TRBV30	TRBD1	.	TRBJ1-1	TGTGCAAGGACAGGGGCGAACACTGAAGCTTTCTTT	CARTGANTEAFF
TRBV7-9	TRBD1	few	TRBJ2-5	TGTGCCAGCAGCCAAAGACGGACAGGGAACCAAGAGACCCAGTACTTC	CASSQRRTGNQETQYF
TRBV19	.	few	TRBJ2-3	TGTGCCAGTACTGGAGGAGATACGCAGTATTTT	CASTGGDTQYF
TRBV30	.	few	TRBJ1-2	TGTGCCTGGAGTGTAAGGCTTGGGCAGGGCCATGGCTACACCTTC	CAWSVRLGQGHGYTF
TRBV7-2	TRBD1	.	TRBJ2-3	TGTGCCAGCAGCCAAACAGGGGCGGGAGATACGCAGTATTTT	CASSQTGAGDTQYF
TRBV30	.	few	TRBJ2-1	TGTGCCTGGATGGGAGACAGCACTTACAATGAGCAGTTCTTC	CAWMGDSTYNEQFF
TRBV6-5	.	few	TRBJ2-7	TGTGCCAGCAGTTACTCAGCCCGGCCCTACGAGCAGTACTTC	CASSYSARPYEQYF
TRBV30	.	.	TRBJ1-6	TGTGCCTGGAGTCCGGCCTCGAGCTCCTATAATTCACCCCTCCACTTT	CAWSPASSSYNSPLHF
TRBV15	TRBD1	.	TRBJ2-5	TGTGCCACCAGCACTAGGACAGGGGGGGAGACCCAGTACTTC	CATSTRTGGETQYF
TRBV15	.	.	TRBJ1-1	TGTGCCACCAGCAGAGATCTGGTTGCGATGAACACTGAAGCTTTCTTT	CATSRDLVAMNTEAFF
TRBV30	.	.	TRBJ1-1	TGTGCCTGGATACGACAGGCGGACACTGAAGCTTTCTTT	CAWIRQADTEAFF
TRBV29-1	TRBD1	few	TRBJ2-2	TGCAGCGTTGGATACAGGGGGCCTCGAGCTGGGAACACCGGGGAGCTGTTTTTT	CSVGYRGPRAGNTGELFF
TRBV4-2	.	.	TRBJ1-2	TGTGCCAGCAGCGCCTCCAGCGGAACTAACTATGGCTACACCTTC	CASSASSGTNYGYTF
TRBV19	.	few	TRBJ2-1	TGTGCCAGTAGTCCTATGATCGACACCTACAATGAGCAGTTCTTC	CASSPMIDTYNEQFF
TRBV7-9	TRBD2	few	TRBJ2-7	TGTGCCAGCAGCTTAGACGGGACTAGCGGGGTTGAGCAGTACTTC	CASSLDGTSGVEQYF
TRBV4-1	.	.	TRBJ1-4	TGCGCCAGCAGCCAAGATCTCTGGGGCCAGGGAGGAAAACTGTTTTTT	CASSQDLWGQGGKLFF